This T cell receptor beta chain was recorded in a study of T cell responses to AZD1222 COVID-19 vaccine. General study findings and limits: Without day 14 samples, only post-peak T cell repertoires were studied. Clonal diversity may have been underestimated in mostly white British donors. Epitopes outside B.1.351 and B.1.1.7 mutated regions reportedly drew nearly half of spike TCRs. Vaccine-associated CD4 TCRs ranged over spike, dominating at 160-218 and 743-854.

Comments on this clone: Its antigen is not known.

This CDR3 is 14 amino acids long. After removal of 4 bases from V and 6 bases from J, the junction contained 3 bases not matched to a gene. Germline assignment: CDR1 SGHDN and CDR2 FVKESK. The method was immunoSEQ multiplex PCR; TCRdb's version includes in-frame clones alone and lacks a portion of them. The sample has roughly 96,000 clones, roughly 90% seen once. This clonotype was obtained from an adult in good health. The rearrangement joins TRBV14 to TRBJ1-6; 7 nucleotides match TRBD1. Sample: peripheral blood, taken on day 0 of AZD1222 vaccination. In nucleotides, the CDR3 is TGTGCCAGCAGCCTGGGACAGTTTAATTCACCCCTCCACTTT. Protein product: CASSLGQFNSPLHF.